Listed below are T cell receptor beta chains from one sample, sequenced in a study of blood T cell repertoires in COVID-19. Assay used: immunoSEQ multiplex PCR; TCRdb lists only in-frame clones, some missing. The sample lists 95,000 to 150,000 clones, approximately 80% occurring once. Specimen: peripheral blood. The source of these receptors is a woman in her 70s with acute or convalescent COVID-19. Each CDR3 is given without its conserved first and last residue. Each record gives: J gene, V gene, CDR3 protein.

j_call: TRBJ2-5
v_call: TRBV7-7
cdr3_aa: ASSLRAGGAGTQY

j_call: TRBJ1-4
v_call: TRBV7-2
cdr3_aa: ASSPSGGANEKLF

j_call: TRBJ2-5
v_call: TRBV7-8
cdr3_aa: ASSLPAGGTETQY

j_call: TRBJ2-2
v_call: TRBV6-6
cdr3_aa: ASSYRRTVTGELF

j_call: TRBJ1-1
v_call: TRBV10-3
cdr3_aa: AISMTGATEAF

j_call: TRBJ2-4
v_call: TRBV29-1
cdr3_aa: SVEGGHLAKNIQY

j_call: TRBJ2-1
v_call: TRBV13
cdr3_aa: ASRKTGGAHNEQF

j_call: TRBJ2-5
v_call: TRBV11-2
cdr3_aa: ASSQGNGQETQY

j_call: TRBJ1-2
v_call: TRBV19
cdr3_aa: ASSIGTAARVYGYT

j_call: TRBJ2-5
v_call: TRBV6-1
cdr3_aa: ASSEGTSGKETQY

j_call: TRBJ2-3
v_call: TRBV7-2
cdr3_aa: ASSSWASGGVSDTQY

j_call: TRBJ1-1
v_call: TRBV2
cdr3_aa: ASSFGQGYTEAF

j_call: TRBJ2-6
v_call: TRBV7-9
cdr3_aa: ASSFSGTSMGSGANVLT

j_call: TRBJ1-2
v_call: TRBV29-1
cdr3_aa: SVGGLAGGTEHGYT

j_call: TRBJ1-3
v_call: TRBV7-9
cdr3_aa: ASSGRWSTGVPGNTIY

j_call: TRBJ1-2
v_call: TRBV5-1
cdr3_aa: ASSLDQGLYGYT

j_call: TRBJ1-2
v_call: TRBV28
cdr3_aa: ASSRDSLKVDYT